This TCR beta chain was recovered during a study of control samples from healthy donors and cancer patients. Clones were sequenced by immunoSEQ multiplex PCR, and TCRdb holds only the in-frame ones, with some missing. This table has about 100,000 clones, 80% to 90% appearing once. Germline CDR1 and CDR2: SGHNT and YYREEE (reference sequence). Deletions cut 0 bases from V and 0 bases from J, with 13 bases between. This CDR3 is 17 amino acids long. Sample: blood. The TCR sequence derives from a man younger than 45 in good health. The chain uses TRBV5-4 and TRBJ2-1, with TRBD1 as a possible D gene (5 bases). The CDR3 region is CASSLAVGHSSYNEQFF. CDR3 DNA sequence: TGTGCCAGCAGCTTGGCCGTAGGACACAGCTCCTACAATGAGCAGTTCTTC.